The 28 T cell receptor beta chains listed next were all sequenced from one sample in a study of a mutant IDH1 vaccine in newly diagnosed glioma. Their antigen targets remain unknown. Regarding time point: week 35, safety follow-up. The study gave 300 ug of mutant IDH1 20-mer peptide per vaccine dose, with topical imiquimod. TCRdb's copy holds only in-frame clones and misses some; the assay was immunoSEQ multiplex PCR. Seen here are approximately 60,000 clones, roughly 90% observed once, and the top ten hold around 1.7%. Sequences were derived from PBMCs, sampled from a glioma patient whose treatment included an IDH1 peptide vaccine. These receptors originate from a middle-aged man with glioma.

This chain uses TRBV2 with TRBJ2-1; TRBD2 matches 7 bases. Germline V CDR1 and CDR2: SNHLY, FYNNEI. Losses at the gene ends were 7 bases for V and 7 bases for J; bases not matched to a gene: 7. The CDR3 covers 13 residues. CDR3 amino acids: CASNSGGSNEQFF. CDR3 bases: TGTGCCAGCAATTCGGGAGGTAGTAATGAGCAGTTCTTC.

The V call is TRBV4-3, the J call TRBJ1-2; D not resolved. Trimming took off 6 bases at V and 4 bases at J, with 12 bases between the two ends. This CDR3 has 13 residues. Germline V gene data show CDR1 as LGHNA and CDR2 as YSLEER. CDR3 DNA: TGCGCCAGCAGGGATTGGCAGGCCTATGGCTACACCTTC. Translation: CASRDWQAYGYTF.

The rearrangement links TRBV7-2 to TRBJ2-2; D call uncertain. This CDR3 region has 11 residues. Germline V gene data show CDR1 as SGHTA and CDR2 as FQGNSA. V was trimmed by 0 bases and J by 9 bases, leaving 2 bases between them. CDR3 DNA sequence: TGTGCCAGCAGCTTAGCGCGGGAGCTGTTTTTT. Translating gives CASSLARELFF.

V and J are TRBV4-1 and TRBJ2-1; D not certain. Germline values: CDR1 MGHRA, CDR2 YSYEKL. The CDR3 has 15 amino acids. Trimming cost V 2 bases and J 9 bases, with 17 bases left between them. CDR3 sequence reads: CASSQSGLSLGEQFF. CDR3 nucleotides: TGCGCCAGCAGCCAATCTGGCCTAAGTCTCGGTGAGCAGTTCTTC.

V gene TRBV6-1 combines with J gene TRBJ2-7; D is tentatively TRBD1 or TRBD2 (7 bases each). CDR1 and CDR2 (germline): MNHNS, SASEGT. The CDR3 spans 17 residues. The ends were cut back, 4 bases at V and 7 bases at J, with 26 bases in the middle. The CDR3 loop reads CASSVQLRVRGGSEQYF. The CDR3 region has the DNA TGTGCCAGCAGTGTGCAACTCCGGGTCAGGGGGGGAAGTGAGCAGTACTTC.

The V and J genes are TRBV11-3 and TRBJ1-1; 7 nucleotides match TRBD1. J lost 10 bases, V lost 3 bases, and 5 bases had no gene match. The CDR3 length is 12 residues. Germline loops: CDR1 SGHNT, CDR2 YENEEA. CDR3 in amino acids: CASSFRQGRAFF. DNA of the CDR3: TGTGCCAGCAGCTTCCGACAGGGAAGAGCTTTCTTT.

The chain links TRBV2 to TRBJ2-1, with no clear D. This CDR3 region has 13 residues. Trimming pared 5 bases from V and 8 bases from J, leaving 13 bases between. Germline values: CDR1 SNHLY, CDR2 FYNNEI. The CDR3 loop reads CASSTFLGDEQFF. The CDR3 DNA is TGTGCCAGCAGTACTTTCCTCGGTGATGAGCAGTTCTTC.

The rearrangement uses TRBV9 and TRBJ1-5, with D perhaps matching TRBD1 (5 bases). V lost 4 bases to trimming and J lost 4 bases, with 9 bases between them. CDR1 is SGDLS, CDR2 YYNGEE, per germline. The length of the CDR3 is 13 residues. In DNA form, the CDR3 reads TGTGCCAGCAGCACAGACAGAAATCAGCCCCAGCATTTT. This translates into CASSTDRNQPQHF.

The chain is built from TRBV5-1 and TRBJ1-3, with 8 bases that match TRBD1. The length of the CDR3 is 17 residues. With V trimmed by 4 bases and J by 4 bases, 13 bases remained unmatched. CDR1 and CDR2 (germline): SGHRS, YFSETQ. This CDR3 reads CASSLQSGTGYGNTIYF. The CDR3 DNA reads as TGCGCCAGCAGCCTCCAATCCGGGACAGGCTACGGAAACACCATATATTTT.

This chain links TRBV29-1 with TRBJ1-2; weak D call: TRBD1 (5 bases). Germline V gene lookup returns CDR1 SQVTM and CDR2 ANQGSEA. The CDR3 runs 13 residues. The V end lost 8 bases, the J end lost 6 bases, and 19 bases lay between the germline ends. The CDR3 DNA is TGCAGCTGTAACCTTGGGGCAGACCATGGCTACACCTTC. Residues: CSCNLGADHGYTF. Full variable domain (rest looked up from reference TRBV29-1 and TRBJ1-2): SAVISQKPSRDICQRGTSLTIQCQVDSQVTMMFWYRQQPGQSLTLIATANQGSEATYESGFVIDKFPISRPNLTFSTLTVSNMSPEDSSIYLCSCNLGADHGYTFGSGTRLTVV.

This chain joins TRBV6-6 and TRBJ2-7, with D perhaps TRBD2 (5 bases). The V end lost 6 bases, the J end lost 9 bases, and 18 bases lay between the germline ends. CDR1 and CDR2 from the germline V gene are MNHNY and SVGAGI (reference sequence). This CDR3 has 13 amino acids. The CDR3 is CASSSGAAGGQYF. As DNA, the CDR3 is TGTGCCAGCAGCTCTGGAGCGGCGGGCGGGCAGTACTTC.

In nucleotides, the CDR3 is TGTGCCAGCAGTGAATCCAGGGCTACTAACTATGGCTACACCTTC. Protein: CASSESRATNYGYTF. The chain carries TRBV25-1 and TRBJ1-2; D possibly corresponds to TRBD1 (5 bases). The CDR3 contains 15 residues. Germline CDR1 and CDR2: MGHDK and SYGVNS. The V end lost 1 base, the J end lost 0 bases, and 9 bases lay between the germline ends.

The genes are TRBV18 and TRBJ1-1, with 9 bases that match TRBD1. This CDR3 is built from 16 residues. Germline lookup yields CDR1 KGHSH and CDR2 LQKENI. Unmatched junction bases numbered 12, after V lost 4 bases and J lost 6 bases. CDR3 loop: CASSRQLGQGRPEAFF. The CDR3 nucleotides are TGTGCCAGCTCACGTCAGTTAGGACAGGGGCGGCCTGAAGCTTTCTTT.

This rearrangement joins TRBV5-1 to TRBJ1-2, with 8 bases matching TRBD1. CDR3 length equals 14 residues. Germline-derived CDR1 and CDR2 are SGHRS and YFSETQ. The trim removed 4 bases at V and 5 bases at J, leaving 7 bases unmatched. CDR3 region: CASSPSDRAYGYTF. The CDR3 DNA reads as TGCGCCAGCAGCCCCTCGGACAGGGCGTATGGCTACACCTTC.

The chain couples TRBV5-1 to TRBJ2-7, with 8 positions matching TRBD1. The CDR3 is 13 amino acids. Germline CDR1 reads SGHRS; CDR2 reads YFSETQ. The V and J ends lost 4 bases and 2 bases, in that order; junction bases with no gene match: 2. The CDR3 coding sequence is TGCGCCAGCAGCAGGGGACAGGCCTACGAGCAGTACTTC. Residues: CASSRGQAYEQYF.

The chain couples TRBV4-1 to TRBJ2-7, with 11 bases lining up with TRBD2. CDR1 is MGHRA, CDR2 YSYEKL, per germline. The CDR3 has 18 residues. Unmatched junction bases numbered 10, after V lost 0 bases and J lost 3 bases. The CDR3 bases are TGCGCCAGCAGCCAAGATAGTCTACTAGCGGGAGAGGGCTACGAGCAGTACTTC. It codes for CASSQDSLLAGEGYEQYF.

The rearrangement uses TRBV19 and TRBJ1-1; D perhaps matches TRBD1 (6 bases). Germline V gene sequence: CDR1 LNHDA, CDR2 SQIVND (reference sequence). Trimming shortened V by 6 bases and J by 7 bases, and 9 bases separated the two germline ends. The CDR3 has 11 amino acids. The CDR3 DNA is TGTGCCAGTAGGACAGGAGTTGAAGCTTTCTTT. Protein: CASRTGVEAFF.

The rearrangement links TRBV5-6 to TRBJ2-1; the match to TRBD1 covers 9 bases. The CDR3 has 15 residues. Per germline, CDR1 SGHDT and CDR2 YYEEEE. With 4 bases clipped from V and 5 bases from J, the junction kept 7 bases outside the gene matches. This CDR3 reads CASSRPGTGNNEQFF. The CDR3 DNA sequence: TGTGCCAGCAGCCGACCCGGGACAGGGAACAATGAGCAGTTCTTC.

This clone was found once. The rearrangement links TRBV5-1 to TRBJ2-3; 10 bases align to TRBD1. This CDR3 has 17 residues. With V trimmed by 3 bases and J by 4 bases, 11 bases remained unmatched. Germline V gene data show CDR1 as SGHRS and CDR2 as YFSETQ. The CDR3 coding sequence is TGCGCCAGCAGCTCCTATCGGGACAGGGGTTGGGCAGATACGCAGTATTTT. Translation gives CASSSYRDRGWADTQYF.

The V call is TRBV28, the J call TRBJ2-7, with no clear D. The CDR3 sequence is 11 residues long. Trimming pared 9 bases from V and 0 bases from J, leaving 6 bases between. In germline, CDR1 is MDHEN, CDR2 SYDVKM. The CDR3 DNA reads as TGTGCCAGTGAAGCCTCCTACGAGCAGTACTTC. Translated: CASEASYEQYF.

V is TRBV5-1 and J is TRBJ2-5, with D maybe TRBD2 (5 bases). This CDR3 is built from 13 residues. Germline values: CDR1 SGHRS, CDR2 YFSETQ. Trimming removed 1 base from V and 7 bases from J, with 11 bases in between. CDR3 protein: CASSLPQAGTQYF. The CDR3 DNA is TGCGCCAGCAGCTTGCCCCAGGCGGGGACCCAGTACTTC.

J is TRBJ2-1 and V is TRBV4-3; tentative D call: TRBD2 (6 bases). The CDR3 sequence is 16 residues long. V was cut by 0 bases and J by 0 bases, with 9 bases left in between. Germline V gene sequence: CDR1 LGHNA, CDR2 YSLEER. CDR3 coding DNA: TGCGCCAGCAGCCAAGAAGCGGGCGTCTCCTACAATGAGCAGTTCTTC. Its translation: CASSQEAGVSYNEQFF.

The chain combines TRBV5-1 with TRBJ2-3; 8 bases line up with TRBD1. This CDR3 is built from 15 residues. Germline V lookup: CDR1 SGHRS, CDR2 YFSETQ. The V gene end was trimmed by 0 bases and the J gene end by 6 bases; junction bases not matched to a gene: 6. Written as DNA, the CDR3 is TGCGCCAGCAGCTTGGGGACAGGGCTGCATGATACGCAGTATTTT. Amino acid sequence: CASSLGTGLHDTQYF.

The V and J genes are TRBV7-6 and TRBJ2-7; TRBD1 might be the D (6 bases). From germline, CDR1 is SGHVS and CDR2 FNYEAQ. CDR3 length: 15 residues. V lost 8 bases to trimming and J lost 2 bases, with 19 bases between them. The CDR3 coding sequence is TGTGCCAGCGGACCACAAGGCAGGGGTCCCTACGAGCAGTACTTC. It codes for CASGPQGRGPYEQYF.

The V call is TRBV19, the J call TRBJ1-1; perhaps TRBD1 as D (5 bases). This CDR3 spans 17 amino acids. With 7 bases removed from V and 1 base from J, the gap between germline ends came to 22 bases. The germline gives CDR1 LNHDA, CDR2 SQIVND (reference sequence). The CDR3 nucleotides are TGTGCCAGTACCACTTGGGGGTACTCGTCCCAGAACACTGAAGCTTTCTTT. Protein: CASTTWGYSSQNTEAFF.

CDR3 bases: TGCAGTGCGCATAAGAAGGCTGAAGCTTTCTTT. Its translation is CSAHKKAEAFF. The chain has TRBV20-1 and TRBJ1-1, with D hard to call. Germline V gene lookup returns CDR1 DFQATT and CDR2 SNEGSKA (reference sequence). V lost 6 bases and J 6 bases, leaving 11 bases between the germline ends. CDR3 length: 11 amino acids.

This clone showed up just a few times. V is TRBV2 and J is TRBJ1-1; the D gene is possibly TRBD1 (5 bases). Germline lookup yields CDR1 SNHLY and CDR2 FYNNEI. V gave up 4 bases and J gave up 5 bases, with 14 bases separating them. The CDR3 spans 14 residues. The CDR3 protein is CASSVLGGTTEAFF. The DNA of the CDR3 is TGTGCCAGCAGTGTTCTGGGAGGGACGACTGAAGCTTTCTTT.

The J gene is TRBJ2-5, the V gene TRBV18, with TRBD2 matching over 10 bases. The CDR3 is 16 residues long. Germline CDR1 reads KGHSH; CDR2 reads LQKENI. After removal of 3 bases from V and 0 bases from J, the junction contained 4 bases not matched to a gene. DNA of the CDR3: TGTGCCAGCTCACCGCCGGGACTAGCGAACCAAGAGACCCAGTACTTC. Amino acids: CASSPPGLANQETQYF.